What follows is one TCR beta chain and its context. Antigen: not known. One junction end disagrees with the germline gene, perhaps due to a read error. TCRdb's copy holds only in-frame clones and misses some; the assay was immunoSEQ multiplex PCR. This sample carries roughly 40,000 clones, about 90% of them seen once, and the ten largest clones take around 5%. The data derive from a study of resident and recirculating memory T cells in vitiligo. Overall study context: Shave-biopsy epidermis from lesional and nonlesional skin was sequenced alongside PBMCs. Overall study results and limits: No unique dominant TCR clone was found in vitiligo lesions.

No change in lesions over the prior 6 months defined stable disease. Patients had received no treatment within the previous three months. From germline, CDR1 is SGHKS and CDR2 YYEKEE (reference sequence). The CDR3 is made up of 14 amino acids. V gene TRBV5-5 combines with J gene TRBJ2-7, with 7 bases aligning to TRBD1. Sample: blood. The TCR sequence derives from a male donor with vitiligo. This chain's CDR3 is CASSQTGQLYDQYF. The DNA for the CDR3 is TGTGCCAGCAGTCAAACGGGACAGCTCTACGACCAGTACTTC. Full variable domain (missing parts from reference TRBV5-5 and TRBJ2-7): DAGVTQSPTHLIKTRGQQVTLRCSPISGHKSVSWYQQVLGQGPQFIFQYYEKEERGRGNFPDRFSARQFPNYSSELNVNALLLGDSALYLCASSQTGQLYDQYFGPGTRLTVT.